These 17 T cell receptor beta chains were sequenced from one sample in a study of cytomegalovirus exposure and HLA in healthy donors. The PCR had 60 Vbeta and 13 Jbeta primers. Data came from immunoSEQ multiplex PCR; TCRdb stores just in-frame clones and leaves some out. The data contain roughly 180,000 clones, just under 80% of them seen just once; the ten biggest clones take up 1.5% to 2%. Sequencing was carried out using PBMCs. The receptors come from a woman in her thirties in good health and CMV-seronegative.

The genes are TRBV6-1 and TRBJ1-1; D unclear. The CDR3 is made up of 14 amino acids. The germline gives CDR1 MNHNS, CDR2 SASEGT. V shed 4 bases and J shed 0 bases, with 9 bases lying between them. The CDR3 reads CASSATRLNTEAFF. CDR3 DNA sequence: TGTGCCAGCAGTGCAACGCGATTGAACACTGAAGCTTTCTTT.

This chain links TRBV9 with TRBJ1-1; D unresolved. This CDR3 is built from 13 residues. V was trimmed by 2 bases and J by 8 bases, leaving 13 bases between them. Germline assignment: CDR1 SGDLS and CDR2 YYNGEE. This CDR3 reads CASSVQGRGEAFF. Here the CDR3 DNA reads TGTGCCAGCAGCGTCCAAGGACGCGGGGAAGCTTTCTTT. The full variable domain, completed using reference TRBV9 and TRBJ1-1, is DSGVTQTPKHLITATGQRVTLRCSPRSGDLSVYWYQQSLDQGLQFLIQYYNGEERAKGNILERFSAQQFPDLHSELNLSSLELGDSALYFCASSVQGRGEAFFGQGTRLTVV.

J is TRBJ1-2 and V is TRBV18, with a possible D match to TRBD1 (6 bases). Between the trimmed V and J ends, which lost 4 bases and 4 bases, there was a span of 13 bases. Per the germline V gene, CDR1 is KGHSH and CDR2 is LQKENI. The CDR3 loop spans 14 amino acids. The CDR3 DNA reads TGTGCCAGCTCACACGAACAGGGCGCCTATGGCTACACCTTC. Translated: CASSHEQGAYGYTF.

The rearrangement uses TRBV10-2 and TRBJ1-5, with unresolved D. Looked up from germline, CDR1 is WSHSY and CDR2 is SAAADI. Between the trimmed V and J ends, which lost 6 bases and 0 bases, there was a span of 6 bases. The CDR3 length is 13 residues. CDR3 residues: CASRDYSNQPQHF. In DNA form, the CDR3 reads TGCGCCAGCAGGGACTATAGCAATCAGCCCCAGCATTTT.

This chain joins TRBV4-2 and TRBJ2-4; 9 positions match TRBD1. Trimming cost V 1 base and J 2 bases; bases outside gene matches: 6. In germline, CDR1 is LGHNA, CDR2 YNFKEQ. The CDR3 consists of 17 residues. The CDR3 DNA reads as TGTGCCAGCAGCCAAGGAGGGACAGGGCGGTCCAAAAACATTCAGTACTTC. Translation gives CASSQGGTGRSKNIQYF.

This clone came up a few times. CDR3 in amino acids: CASSDEPGTYQPQHF. For the CDR3, the DNA is TGTGCCAGCAGTGACGAGCCAGGGACTTATCAGCCCCAGCATTTT. The V and J genes are TRBV6-1 and TRBJ1-5; tentatively, D is TRBD1 (5 bases). V dropped 3 bases and J dropped 5 bases, with 14 bases sitting between them. In germline, CDR1 is MNHNS, CDR2 SASEGT. The length of the CDR3 is 15 residues.

As to this clone: Compared with germline, one end of the junction differs, possibly owing to a read error. This rearrangement joins TRBV7-7 to TRBJ2-5; 8 bases are shared with TRBD2. Germline V CDR1 and CDR2: SSHAT, FNYEAQ (reference sequence). This CDR3 comprises 15 residues. CDR3 in DNA: TGTGCTAGCAGCTTGACCGGGACTAGACAAGAGACCCAGTACTTC. This codes for CASSLTGTRQETQYF.

The gene calls are TRBV5-4 and TRBJ2-2; 8 bases are shared with TRBD2. V lost 4 bases, J lost 3 bases, and 2 bases stayed unmatched. CDR1 SGHNT and CDR2 YYREEE come from the germline V gene (reference sequence). This CDR3 is built from 14 residues. The CDR3 nucleotides read TGTGCCAGCAGCCCGGGGGGGCACACCGGGGAGCTGTTTTTT. Translating gives CASSPGGHTGELFF. Drawing the rest from reference TRBV5-4 and TRBJ2-2, the complete variable domain is ETGVTQSPTHLIKTRGQQVTLRCSSQSGHNTVSWYQQALGQGPQFIFQYYREEENGRGNFPPRFSGLQFPNYSSELNVNALELDDSALYLCASSPGGHTGELFFGEGSRLTVL.

V usage is TRBV5-1 and J usage is TRBJ2-7; TRBD1 aligns across 7 bases. The germline V gene encodes CDR1 SGHRS and CDR2 YFSETQ. This CDR3 has 14 residues. The ends lost 2 bases at V and 2 bases at J; junction bases unmatched: 4. CDR3 region: CASSFATGAYEQYF. The CDR3 DNA follows: TGCGCCAGCAGCTTTGCCACAGGGGCCTACGAGCAGTACTTC. The full variable domain, in which reference TRBV5-1 and TRBJ2-7 provide the parts outside the CDR3, is KAGVTQTPRYLIKTRGQQVTLSCSPISGHRSVSWYQQTPGQGLQFLFEYFSETQRNKGNFPGRFSGRQFSNSRSEMNVSTLELGDSALYLCASSFATGAYEQYFGPGTRLTVT.

V gene TRBV6-1 combines with J gene TRBJ2-7; maybe TRBD2 (5 bases). The CDR3 extends over 14 amino acids. Deletions cut 3 bases from V and 1 base from J, with 10 bases between. The germline gives CDR1 MNHNS, CDR2 SASEGT. CDR3 DNA sequence: TGTGCCAGCAGTGAGGCGGGTAGGTCCTACGAGCAGTACTTC. Protein product: CASSEAGRSYEQYF.

The chain employs TRBV21-1 and TRBJ2-5; TRBD1 is the table's D call, not checked against the DNA. TRBV21-1 is labeled a pseudogene. The CDR3 has 22 amino acids. CDR3 residues: CASSKPLVRQQRAGPGEETQYF. The CDR3 nucleotides read TGTGCCAGCAGCAAACCCCTGGTTCGACAACAGAGGGCCGGTCCAGGGGAAGAGACCCAGTACTTC.

This sequence joins TRBV10-1 and TRBJ2-5, with 10 bases that match TRBD1. There are 19 residues in the CDR3. CDR1 and CDR2 (germline): WNHNN, SYGVQD (reference sequence). The V gene end was trimmed by 2 bases and the J gene end by 2 bases; junction bases not matched to a gene: 14. CDR3 amino acids: CASSEPGQGPQKHQETQYF. CDR3 nucleotides: TGCGCCAGCAGTGAGCCGGGACAGGGGCCCCAAAAGCATCAAGAGACCCAGTACTTC.

Concerning this clone: The sample holds other DNA sequences that translate to the same CDR3. This chain uses TRBV18 with TRBJ2-2; D is perhaps TRBD2 (5 bases). This CDR3 is 13 amino acids long. V was shortened by 5 bases and J by 4 bases, with 8 bases between the two germline ends. CDR1 and CDR2 (germline): KGHSH, LQKENI. CDR3 in amino acids: CASSSGGTGELFF. The DNA for the CDR3 is TGTGCCAGCTCATCCGGAGGCACCGGGGAGCTGTTTTTT.

J is TRBJ1-1 and V is TRBV7-2, with 7 bases identical to TRBD1. CDR1 and CDR2 from the germline V gene are SGHTA and FQGNSA. The CDR3 covers 16 residues. Trimming removed 8 bases from V and 1 base from J; junction bases left unmatched: 13. The CDR3 DNA sequence: TGTGCCAGCCGCGACAGGGAAGGGGGACAGAACACTGAAGCTTTCTTT. Translation gives CASRDREGGQNTEAFF.

The chain recombines TRBV4-3 with TRBJ2-7; D is perhaps TRBD2 (6 bases). CDR1 is LGHNA, CDR2 YSLEER, per germline. This CDR3 region has 12 residues. The V gene lost 5 bases and the J gene lost 5 bases, with 10 bases spanning the gap. The CDR3 loop reads CASSWRGHEQYF. The CDR3 region has the DNA TGCGCCAGCAGCTGGCGGGGTCACGAGCAGTACTTC.

The chain has TRBV18 and TRBJ1-4, with TRBD1 matching 7 bases. This CDR3 comprises 16 residues. After removal of 3 bases from V and 6 bases from J, the junction contained 10 bases not matched to a gene. Germline V CDR1 and CDR2: KGHSH, LQKENI. CDR3 sequence: CASSPLTGVWDEKLFF. The CDR3 coding sequence is TGTGCCAGCTCACCCCTTACAGGGGTATGGGATGAAAAACTGTTTTTT.

This chain links TRBV7-9 with TRBJ1-3; a weak D match, TRBD1 (6 bases). CDR3 size: 16 residues. The germline gives CDR1 SEHNR, CDR2 FQNEAQ (reference sequence). V lost 4 bases and J 4 bases, leaving 17 bases between the germline ends. Here the CDR3 reads CASSSYFSGTGNTIYF. For the CDR3, the DNA is TGTGCCAGCAGCTCTTATTTTTCGGGGACAGGAAACACCATATATTTT.